The 10 T cell receptor beta chains below all came from one sample that was sequenced in a study of molecular identifiers for immune sequencing clone quantification. One entry per CDR3 protein, called by TCRdb with MiXCR from the PCR reads. The profile shows 400,000 to 600,000 distinct CDR3 sequences, under 30% of them singletons. The sample consisted of naive CD8+ T cells from blood, with Jurkat cell RNA spiked in. As to subset: FACS-sorted CD8+CD4-CCR7+CD45RA+ naive T cells. The receptors come from a human donor in good health. Some libraries in this study had Jurkat cell RNA spiked in.

This clonotype has a handful of counts. This chain links TRBV3-1 with TRBJ2-5; 10 nucleotides line up with TRBD2. V dropped 4 bases and J dropped 4; count of bases not matched to a gene: 0. This CDR3 comprises 13 residues. Germline V gene lookup returns CDR1 LGHDT and CDR2 YNNKEL (reference sequence). The CDR3: CASSRTSGETQYF. The CDR3 DNA sequence: TGTGCCAGCAGCCGGACTAGCGGAGAGACCCAGTACTTC.

This chain links TRBV27 with TRBJ2-3; D may match TRBD1 or TRBD2 (5 bases each). This CDR3 comprises 13 residues. V was trimmed by 4 bases and J by 5 bases, leaving 10 bases between them. CDR1 is MNHEY, CDR2 SMNVEV, per germline (reference sequence). CDR3 region: CASSWGTGDTQYF. In DNA, the CDR3 is TGTGCCAGCAGTTGGGGGACGGGAGATACGCAGTATTTT.

There are many counts of this clonotype. The gene calls are TRBV5-1 and TRBJ2-3; D remains unclear. V was pared by 5 bases and J by 0 bases, with 10 bases between. The V gene's germline CDR1 is SGHRS and CDR2 YFSETQ. The CDR3 runs to 14 residues. DNA of the CDR3: TGCGCCAGCAGAGGAGCCCCTAGCACAGATACGCAGTATTTT. As protein: CASRGAPSTDTQYF.

This rearrangement joins TRBV7-9 to TRBJ2-1; TRBD2 agrees at 12 bases. Trimming at V came to 5 bases and at J to 7 bases, leaving 12 bases not matched to a gene. The CDR3 spans 17 residues. CDR1 is SEHNR and CDR2 is FQNEAQ in the germline V gene (reference sequence). This CDR3 is CASSDGLAGSFMNEQFF. Written as DNA, the CDR3 is TGTGCCAGCAGCGACGGACTAGCGGGGAGTTTTATGAATGAGCAGTTCTTC.

At least ten counts were recorded for this clonotype. V gene TRBV6-1 combines with J gene TRBJ1-1; 8 positions agree with TRBD1. The CDR3 contains 15 residues. V lost 3 bases and J lost 0; bases outside the gene matches: 3. Per the germline V gene, CDR1 is MNHNS and CDR2 is SASEGT. The CDR3 coding sequence is TGTGCCAGCAGTGACGGGACAGGTCTGAACACTGAAGCTTTCTTT. Translated: CASSDGTGLNTEAFF.

This clonotype was observed a handful of times. The CDR3 region has the DNA TGTGCCAGCAGTTTAAGCGGGATCTCCTACGAGCAGTACTTC. It translates to CASSLSGISYEQYF. This chain joins TRBV27 and TRBJ2-7; 7 bases match TRBD2. Germline CDR1 is MNHEY and CDR2 is SMNVEV (reference sequence). The trim removed 2 bases at V and 0 bases at J, leaving 1 base unmatched. CDR3 length equals 14 residues.

V and J are TRBV7-9 and TRBJ2-5; D assignment may be TRBD1 or TRBD2 (6 bases each). There are 14 residues in the CDR3. Germline V gene data show CDR1 as SEHNR and CDR2 as FQNEAQ (reference sequence). V gave up 8 bases and J gave up 5 bases, with 18 bases separating them. This CDR3 reads CASLTYSGAETQYF. The CDR3 coding sequence is TGTGCCAGCCTAACATATTCGGGGGCGGAGACCCAGTACTTC.

For this clonotype: Given a much more abundant clone one base away, this may be a read error. It is likely a read error, because the conserved phenylalanine at the end of the CDR3 is missing. The gene calls are TRBV28 and TRBJ1-5; D remains ambiguous. From germline, CDR1 is MDHEN and CDR2 SYDVKM. This CDR3 region has 16 residues. Trimming pared 7 bases from V and 0 bases from J, leaving 16 bases between. Written as DNA, the CDR3 is TGTGCCAGCATGGCAGATCTCATTTATAGCAATCAGCCCCAGCATTCT. Protein product: CASMADLIYSNQPQHS.

This clonotype came up many times. This rearrangement joins TRBV19 to TRBJ2-7; 7 nucleotides agree with TRBD1. The CDR3 contains 13 residues. Germline loops: CDR1 LNHDA, CDR2 SQIVND (reference sequence). V trimming: 3 bases; J trimming: 1 base; junction bases outside the gene matches: 0. CDR3 bases: TGTGCCAGTAGTATGGGACAGTCCTACGAGCAGTACTTC. Translating gives CASSMGQSYEQYF.

This clonotype was counted ten times or more. Here the CDR3 reads CSVNGLARSSETQYF. The CDR3 DNA follows: TGCAGCGTTAACGGACTAGCAAGATCGTCCGAGACCCAGTACTTC. The chain links TRBV29-1 to TRBJ2-5; 8 positions agree with TRBD2. The germline V gene encodes CDR1 SQVTM and CDR2 ANQGSEA. The CDR3 spans 15 residues. The ends lost 5 bases at V and 5 bases at J; junction bases unmatched: 13.